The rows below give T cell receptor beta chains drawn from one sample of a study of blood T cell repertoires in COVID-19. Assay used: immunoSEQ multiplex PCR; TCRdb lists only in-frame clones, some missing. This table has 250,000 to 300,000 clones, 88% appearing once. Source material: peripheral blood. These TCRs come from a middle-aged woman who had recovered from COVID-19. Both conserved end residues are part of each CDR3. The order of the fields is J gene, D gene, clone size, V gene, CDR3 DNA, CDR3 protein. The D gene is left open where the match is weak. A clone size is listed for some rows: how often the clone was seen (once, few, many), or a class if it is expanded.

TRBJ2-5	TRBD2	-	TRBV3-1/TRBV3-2	TGTGCCAGCAGCCAAGGGCTAGCGGGGGCAGATCAAGAGACCCAGTACTTC	CASSQGLAGADQETQYF
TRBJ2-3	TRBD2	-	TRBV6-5	TGTGCCAGCAGCCCACTAGCGGGAGGCACAGATACGCAGTATTTT	CASSPLAGGTDTQYF
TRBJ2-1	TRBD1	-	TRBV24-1	TGTGCCACCAGTGACCAGGGACAGCCCGGCCGGAGCTCCTACAATGAGCAGTTCTTC	CATSDQGQPGRSSYNEQFF
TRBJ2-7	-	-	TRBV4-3	TGCGCCAGCAGCCAAGATCCGCAGGGATCCTACGAGCAGTACTTC	CASSQDPQGSYEQYF
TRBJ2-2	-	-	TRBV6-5	TGTGCCAGCAGTTACCCGGGAGTAGGCACCGGGGAGCTGTTTTTT	CASSYPGVGTGELFF
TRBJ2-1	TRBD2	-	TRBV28	TGTGCCAGCAGCGGGGGGGGACTAGCATGGGATGAGCAGTTCTTC	CASSGGGLAWDEQFF
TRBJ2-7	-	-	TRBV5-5	TGTGCCAGCAGCTTGGCCTGGTCCTCAAGGGGGTACGAGCAGTACTTC	CASSLAWSSRGYEQYF
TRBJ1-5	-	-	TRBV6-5	TGTGCCAGCGGGGGGAGGGGCAATCAGCCCCAGCATTTT	CASGGRGNQPQHF
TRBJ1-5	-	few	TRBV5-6	TGTGCCAGCAGCTCTCGACCGGGGGTTATTAGTCAGCCCCAGCATTTT	CASSSRPGVISQPQHF
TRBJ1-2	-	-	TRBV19	TGTGCCAGTAGTACTACAGGAGCCTATGGCTACACCTTC	CASSTTGAYGYTF
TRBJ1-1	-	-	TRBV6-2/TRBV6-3	TGTGCCAGCAGTGTAAAGAGCATGAACACTGAAGCTTTCTTT	CASSVKSMNTEAFF
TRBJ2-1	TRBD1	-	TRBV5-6	TGTGCCAGCAGCAGGAGGACAGGGGGCGTCTACAATGAGCAGTTCTTC	CASSRRTGGVYNEQFF
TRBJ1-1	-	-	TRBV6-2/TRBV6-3	TGTGCCAGCAGTTACAAGGAGCGGTACATGAACACTGAAGCTTTCTTT	CASSYKERYMNTEAFF
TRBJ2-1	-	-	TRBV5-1	TGCGCCAGCAGCTCGACATGGGGGGGCCTGCGAAACGATGAGCAGTTCTTC	CASSSTWGGLRNDEQFF
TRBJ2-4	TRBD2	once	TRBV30	TGTGCCTGGGGCCGGGGGGACATTCAGTACTTC	CAWGRGDIQYF
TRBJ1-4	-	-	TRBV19	TGTGCCAGTAGTCTCCGGACCGCTACCAGGGCTAATGAAAAACTGTTTTTT	CASSLRTATRANEKLFF
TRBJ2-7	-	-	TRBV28	TGTGCCAGCGGGAGGTGGTCCTACGAGCAGTACTTC	CASGRWSYEQYF